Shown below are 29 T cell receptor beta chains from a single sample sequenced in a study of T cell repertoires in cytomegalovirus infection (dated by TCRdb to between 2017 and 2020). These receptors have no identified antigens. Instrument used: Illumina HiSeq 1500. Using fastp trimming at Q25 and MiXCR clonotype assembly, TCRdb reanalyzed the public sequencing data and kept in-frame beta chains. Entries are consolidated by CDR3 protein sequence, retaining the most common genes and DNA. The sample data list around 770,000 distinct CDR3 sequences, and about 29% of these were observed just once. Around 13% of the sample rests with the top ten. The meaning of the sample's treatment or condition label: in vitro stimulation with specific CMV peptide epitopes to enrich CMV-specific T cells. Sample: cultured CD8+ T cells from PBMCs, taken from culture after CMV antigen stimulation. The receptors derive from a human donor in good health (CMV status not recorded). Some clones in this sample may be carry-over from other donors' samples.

For the CDR3, the DNA is TGTGCCAGTCACACCGGGGCTCGTAATTCACCCCTCCACTTT. Its protein is CASHTGARNSPLHF. The chain recombines TRBV7-9 with TRBJ1-6, with D perhaps matching TRBD1 (5 bases). The CDR3 is 14 amino acids. V gave up 9 bases and J gave up 6 bases, with 15 bases separating them. In germline, CDR1 is SEHNR, CDR2 FQNEAQ (reference sequence).

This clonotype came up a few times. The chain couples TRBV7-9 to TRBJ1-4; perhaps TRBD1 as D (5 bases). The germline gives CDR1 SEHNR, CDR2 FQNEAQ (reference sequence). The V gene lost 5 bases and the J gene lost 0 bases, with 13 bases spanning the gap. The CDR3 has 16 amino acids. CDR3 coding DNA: TGTGCCAGCAGCGAAGACAGACTTGCAACTAATGAAAAACTGTTTTTT. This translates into CASSEDRLATNEKLFF. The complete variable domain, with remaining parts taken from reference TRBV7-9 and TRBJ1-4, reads DTGVSQNPRHKITKRGQNVTFRCDPISEHNRLYWYRQTLGQGPEFLTYFQNEAQLEKSRLLSDRFSAERPKGSFSTLEIQRTEQGDSAMYLCASSEDRLATNEKLFFGSGTQLSVL.

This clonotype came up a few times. The CDR3 protein is CASRGGGIRHNEQFF. The CDR3 DNA sequence: TGTGCCAGCAGGGGCGGGGGGATCCGTCACAATGAGCAGTTCTTC. The chain links TRBV7-9 to TRBJ2-1; 8 nucleotides align to TRBD2. The J segment lost 5 bases and the V segment lost 6 bases, leaving 9 bases of the junction unmatched. This CDR3 is built from 15 residues. CDR1 SEHNR and CDR2 FQNEAQ come from the germline V gene (reference sequence).

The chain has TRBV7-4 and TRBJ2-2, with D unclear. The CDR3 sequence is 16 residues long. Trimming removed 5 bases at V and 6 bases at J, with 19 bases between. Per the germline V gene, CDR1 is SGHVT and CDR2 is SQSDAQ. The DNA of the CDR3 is TGTGCCAGCAGCCCACCGGGCCCGATAAATCCCGGGGAGCTGTTTTTT. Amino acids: CASSPPGPINPGELFF.

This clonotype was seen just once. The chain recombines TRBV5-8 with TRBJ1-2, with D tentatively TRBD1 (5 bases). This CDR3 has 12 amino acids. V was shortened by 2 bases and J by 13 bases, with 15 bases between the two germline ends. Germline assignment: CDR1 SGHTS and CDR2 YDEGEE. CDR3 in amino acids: CASSFRTFPPTF. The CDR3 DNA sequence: TGTGCCAGCAGCTTCAGGACATTTCCGCCCACCTTC.

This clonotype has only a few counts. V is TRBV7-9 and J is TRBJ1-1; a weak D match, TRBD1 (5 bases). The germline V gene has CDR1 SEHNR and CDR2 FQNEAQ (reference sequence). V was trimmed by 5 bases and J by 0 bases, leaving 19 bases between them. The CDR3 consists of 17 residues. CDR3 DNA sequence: TGTGCCAGCAGCACGTACGCAGGGAAACTTATGAACACTGAAGCTTTCTTT. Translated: CASSTYAGKLMNTEAFF. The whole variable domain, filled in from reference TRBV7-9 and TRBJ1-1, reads DTGVSQNPRHKITKRGQNVTFRCDPISEHNRLYWYRQTLGQGPEFLTYFQNEAQLEKSRLLSDRFSAERPKGSFSTLEIQRTEQGDSAMYLCASSTYAGKLMNTEAFFGQGTRLTVV.

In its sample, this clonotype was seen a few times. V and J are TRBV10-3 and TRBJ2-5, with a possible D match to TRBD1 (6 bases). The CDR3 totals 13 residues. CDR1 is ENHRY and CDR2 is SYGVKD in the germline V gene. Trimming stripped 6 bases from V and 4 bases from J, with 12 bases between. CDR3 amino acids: CAIRGASPETQYF. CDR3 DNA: TGTGCCATCAGGGGGGCATCCCCAGAGACCCAGTACTTC.

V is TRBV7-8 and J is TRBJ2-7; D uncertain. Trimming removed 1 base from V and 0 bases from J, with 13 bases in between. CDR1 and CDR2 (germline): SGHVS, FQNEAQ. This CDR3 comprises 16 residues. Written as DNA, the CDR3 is TGTGCCAGCAGCTTAGTGCCACCTCTCAGCTCCTACGAGCAGTACGTC. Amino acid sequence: CASSLVPPLSSYEQYV.

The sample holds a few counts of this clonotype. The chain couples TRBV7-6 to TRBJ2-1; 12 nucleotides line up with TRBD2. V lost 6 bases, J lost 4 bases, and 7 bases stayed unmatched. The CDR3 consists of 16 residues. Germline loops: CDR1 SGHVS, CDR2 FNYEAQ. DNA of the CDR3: TGTGCCAGCAGTTTACGGACTAGCGGGGTTTACAATGAGCAGTTCTTC. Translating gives CASSLRTSGVYNEQFF. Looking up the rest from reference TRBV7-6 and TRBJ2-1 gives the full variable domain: GAGVSQSPRYKVTKRGQDVALRCDPISGHVSLYWYRQALGQGPEFLTYFNYEAQQDKSGLPNDRFSAERPEGSISTLTIQRTEQRDSAMYRCASSLRTSGVYNEQFFGPGTRLTVL.

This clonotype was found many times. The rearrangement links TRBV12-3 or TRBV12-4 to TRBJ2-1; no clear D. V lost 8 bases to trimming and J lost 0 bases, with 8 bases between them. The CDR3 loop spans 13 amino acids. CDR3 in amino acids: CASLAFSYNEQFF. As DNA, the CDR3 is TGTGCCAGCCTGGCATTCTCCTACAATGAGCAGTTCTTC.

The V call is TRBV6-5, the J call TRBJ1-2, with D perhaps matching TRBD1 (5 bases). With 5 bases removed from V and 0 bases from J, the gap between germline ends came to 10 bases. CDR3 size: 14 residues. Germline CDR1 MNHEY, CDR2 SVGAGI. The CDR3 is CASSAGKANYGYTF. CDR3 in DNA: TGTGCCAGCAGTGCAGGGAAAGCTAACTATGGCTACACCTTC.

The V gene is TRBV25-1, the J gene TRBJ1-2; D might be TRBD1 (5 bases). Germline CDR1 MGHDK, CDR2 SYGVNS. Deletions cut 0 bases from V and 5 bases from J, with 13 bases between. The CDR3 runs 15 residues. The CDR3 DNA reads TGTGCCAGCAGTGAATATGGGGCTTCACGGTATGGCTACACCTTC. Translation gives CASSEYGASRYGYTF.

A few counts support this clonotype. CDR3 protein: CASGETAYGYTF. The CDR3 nucleotides read TGTGCCAGTGGGGAGACAGCTTATGGCTACACCTTC. V and J are TRBV19 and TRBJ1-2; D may be TRBD1 (5 bases). The V end was cut by 8 bases, the J end by 5 bases, with 12 bases between. Germline assignment: CDR1 LNHDA and CDR2 SQIVND (reference sequence). CDR3 length equals 12 residues.

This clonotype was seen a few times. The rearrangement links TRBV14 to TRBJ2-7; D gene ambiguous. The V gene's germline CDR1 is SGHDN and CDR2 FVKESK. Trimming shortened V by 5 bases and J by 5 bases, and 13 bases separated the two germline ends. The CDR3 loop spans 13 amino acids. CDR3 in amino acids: CASSALRNHEQYF. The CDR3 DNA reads TGTGCCAGCAGCGCCTTGAGGAACCACGAGCAGTACTTC.

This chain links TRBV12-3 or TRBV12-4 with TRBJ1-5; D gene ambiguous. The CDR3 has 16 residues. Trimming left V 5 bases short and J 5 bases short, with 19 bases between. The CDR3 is CASSPRESRADQPQHF. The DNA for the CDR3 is TGTGCCAGCAGTCCACGAGAATCCCGAGCAGATCAGCCCCAGCATTTT.

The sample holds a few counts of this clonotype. The CDR3 loop reads CASGLGGTGYNEQFF. CDR3 DNA: TGTGCTAGTGGTTTGGGCGGTACTGGGTACAATGAGCAGTTCTTC. The chain uses TRBV12-5 and TRBJ2-1; unclear D gene. V was shortened by 1 base and J by 4 bases, with 11 bases between the two germline ends. Germline V lookup: CDR1 LGHNT, CDR2 FRNRAP. The CDR3 covers 15 residues.

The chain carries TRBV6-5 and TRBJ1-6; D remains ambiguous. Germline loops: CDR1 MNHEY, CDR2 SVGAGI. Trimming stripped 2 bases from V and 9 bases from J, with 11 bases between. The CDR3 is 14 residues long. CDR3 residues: CASSYGSPSSPLHF. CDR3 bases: TGTGCCAGCAGTTACGGCAGTCCGAGTTCACCCCTCCACTTT.

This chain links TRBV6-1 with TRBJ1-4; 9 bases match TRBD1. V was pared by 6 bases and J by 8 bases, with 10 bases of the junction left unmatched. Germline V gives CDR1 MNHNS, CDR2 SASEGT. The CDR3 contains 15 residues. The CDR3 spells CASRTRTGGREKLFF. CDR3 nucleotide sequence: TGTGCCAGCAGGACTAGAACAGGGGGCAGGGAAAAACTGTTTTTT.

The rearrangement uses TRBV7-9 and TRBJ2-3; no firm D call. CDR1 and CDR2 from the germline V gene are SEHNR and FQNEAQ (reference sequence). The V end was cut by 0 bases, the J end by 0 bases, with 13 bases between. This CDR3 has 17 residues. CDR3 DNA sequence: TGTGCCAGCAGCTTAGCCCCCCGGGCCTCAAGCACAGATACGCAGTATTTT. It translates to CASSLAPRASSTDTQYF.

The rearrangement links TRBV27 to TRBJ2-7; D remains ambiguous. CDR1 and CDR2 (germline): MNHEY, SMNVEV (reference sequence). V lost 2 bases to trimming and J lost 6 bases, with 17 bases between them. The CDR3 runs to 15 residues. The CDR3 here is CASSLKGGFGVEQYF. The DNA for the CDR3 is TGTGCCAGCAGTTTAAAGGGTGGATTTGGGGTCGAGCAGTACTTC.

For the CDR3, the DNA is TGTGCCATCAAAGCGGGGGAAAACAATGAGCAGTTCTTC. This sequence encodes CAIKAGENNEQFF. This sequence joins TRBV10-3 and TRBJ2-1; TRBD2 matches at 8 bases. Losses at the gene ends were 7 bases for V and 5 bases for J; bases not matched to a gene: 4. Germline loops: CDR1 ENHRY, CDR2 SYGVKD. The CDR3 is 13 amino acids.

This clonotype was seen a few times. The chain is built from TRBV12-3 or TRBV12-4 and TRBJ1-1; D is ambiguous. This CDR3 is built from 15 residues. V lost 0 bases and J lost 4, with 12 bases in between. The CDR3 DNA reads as TGTGCCAGCAGTTTAGCGAGGTATGCACTCACTGAAGCTTTCTTT. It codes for CASSLARYALTEAFF.

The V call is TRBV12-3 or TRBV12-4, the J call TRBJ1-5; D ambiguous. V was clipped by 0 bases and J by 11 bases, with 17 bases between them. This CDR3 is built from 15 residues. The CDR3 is CASSLAIGRAEAQHF. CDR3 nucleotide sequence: TGTGCCAGCAGTTTAGCGATCGGGCGGGCTGAAGCCCAGCATTTT.

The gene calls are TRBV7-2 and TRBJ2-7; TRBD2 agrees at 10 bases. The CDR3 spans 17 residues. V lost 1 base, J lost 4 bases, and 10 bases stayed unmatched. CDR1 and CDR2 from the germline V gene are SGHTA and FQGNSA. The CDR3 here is CASSLERGGGRAYEQYF. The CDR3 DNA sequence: TGTGCCAGCAGCTTAGAGCGGGGGGGCGGCAGGGCATACGAGCAGTACTTC.

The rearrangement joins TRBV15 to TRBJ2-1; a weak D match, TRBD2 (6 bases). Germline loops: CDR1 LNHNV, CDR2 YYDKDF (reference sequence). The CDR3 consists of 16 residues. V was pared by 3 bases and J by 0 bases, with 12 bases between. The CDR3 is CATSSPMTSSYNEQFF. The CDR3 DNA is TGTGCCACCAGCAGTCCAATGACTAGCTCCTACAATGAGCAGTTCTTC.

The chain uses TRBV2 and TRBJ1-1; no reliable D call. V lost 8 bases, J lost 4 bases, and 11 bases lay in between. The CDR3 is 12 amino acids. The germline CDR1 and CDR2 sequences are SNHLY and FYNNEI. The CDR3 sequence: CASGPRGTEAFF. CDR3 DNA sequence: TGTGCCAGCGGGCCCCGGGGCACTGAAGCTTTCTTT.

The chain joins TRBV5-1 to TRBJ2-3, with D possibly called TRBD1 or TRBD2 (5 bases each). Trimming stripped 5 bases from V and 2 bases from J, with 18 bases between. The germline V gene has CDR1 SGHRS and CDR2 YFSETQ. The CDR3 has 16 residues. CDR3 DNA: TGCGCCAGCAGGGATAGGGGACGCCTTGACACAGATACGCAGTATTTT. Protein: CASRDRGRLDTDTQYF.

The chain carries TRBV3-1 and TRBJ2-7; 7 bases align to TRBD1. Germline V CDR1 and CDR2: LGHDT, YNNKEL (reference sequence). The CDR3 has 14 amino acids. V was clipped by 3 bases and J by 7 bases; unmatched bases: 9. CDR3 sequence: CASSHEGWDREQYF. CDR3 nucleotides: TGTGCCAGCAGCCACGAAGGCTGGGACAGAGAGCAGTACTTC.

CDR3 sequence reads: CAISEEERGGAGTDTQYF. CDR3 sequence (DNA): TGTGCCATCAGTGAGGAGGAGAGAGGGGGCGCAGGCACAGATACGCAGTATTTT. The chain carries TRBV10-3 and TRBJ2-3, with 7 nucleotides matching TRBD1. Germline CDR1 is ENHRY and CDR2 is SYGVKD. V was pared by 2 bases and J by 1 base, with 12 bases of the junction left unmatched. The CDR3 extends over 18 amino acids.